The entry that follows covers one T cell receptor beta chain sequence. Its antigen is undetermined. This sequence may be a read error, since a much larger clone differs from it by one base. This specimen belongs to a study of tumor-infiltrating lymphocytes in primary liver carcinoma. Co-extracted RNA and DNA came from roughly 20-30 mg of unsorted bulk tissue. Patients diagnosed with primary liver carcinoma received treatment through surgical resection. Germline CDR1 reads SQVTM; CDR2 reads ANQGSEA. This CDR3 is 14 amino acids long. Researchers generated TCR beta cDNA from around 510 ng of total RNA, relying on a constant-region primer. Construction of TCR beta libraries relied on three successive nested multiplex PCR rounds employing slightly modified ARM-PCR. In the first two PCR rounds, TRBV1-TRBV30 forward primers were paired with a C-beta reverse primer, and each round lasted around 10 cycles. TCRdb used MiXCR to reprocess the multiplex PCR reads, holding one entry per CDR3 protein. The sample lists about 21,000 distinct CDR3 sequences; approximately 70% were seen once.

General observations from the study: Among the pair types, tumor region pairs showed more overlap than tumor-adjacent and tumor-blood pairs.

This sequence joins TRBV29-1 and TRBJ2-1; 8 bases are a match to TRBD1. The clonotype was recovered from a man aged 40-49 years with primary liver carcinoma and hepatitis B virus infection. Specimen: liver tumor tissue from sampling region 1. Subset denoted: tumor region T1, superior pole. The CDR3 loop is CSGRTGRPYNDQFF. The CDR3 DNA is TGCAGCGGGAGGACAGGGCGACCCTACAATGATCAGTTCTTC.